This is a list of T cell receptor beta chains from one sample in a study of cytomegalovirus exposure and HLA in healthy donors. Clones were read by immunoSEQ multiplex PCR, and TCRdb kept only the in-frame ones, dropping some. This repertoire shows roughly 120,000 clones, about 82% found once; its top ten account for nearly 5%. Sequencing was performed on PBMCs. Receptors were obtained from a man younger than 35 in good health and CMV-seronegative. CDR3s include the opening cysteine and the closing phenylalanine or tryptophan. The order of the fields is clone size, V gene, J gene, D gene, CDR3 protein, CDR3 DNA. The D gene is left open where the match is weak. Only part of the rows carry a size: once, few, many, or a class if the clone is expanded.

.	TRBV28	TRBJ1-6	TRBD1	CASSLRDSPSPLHF	TGTGCCAGCAGTTTAAGGGACAGCCCTTCACCCCTCCACTTT
.	TRBV4-1	TRBJ2-3	.	CASSQDGGGTDTQYF	TGCGCCAGCAGCCAAGACGGTGGCGGGACAGATACGCAGTATTTT
many	TRBV19	TRBJ1-2	TRBD1	CASSTSRTGGFDGYTF	TGTGCCAGTAGTACCTCCCGGACAGGGGGCTTTGATGGCTACACCTTC
.	TRBV5-4	TRBJ2-1	TRBD2	CASSLGPSGGAYNEQFF	TGTGCCAGCAGCTTGGGCCCCAGCGGGGGGGCCTACAATGAGCAGTTCTTC
.	TRBV30	TRBJ1-3	.	CAWSRGPGNTIYF	TGTGCCTGGAGTAGAGGGCCTGGAAACACCATATATTTT
.	TRBV2	TRBJ2-2	TRBD1	CASRTTGLGTGELFF	TGTGCCAGCAGGACGACAGGGCTAGGGACCGGGGAGCTGTTTTTT
.	TRBV5-6	TRBJ1-5	TRBD1	CASSLGQPGNQPQHF	TGTGCCAGCAGCCTGGGACAGCCGGGCAATCAGCCCCAGCATTTT
.	TRBV6-4	TRBJ2-2	TRBD1	CASSDSPGQGTGELFF	TGTGCCAGCAGTGACTCCCCGGGACAGGGCACCGGGGAGCTGTTTTTT
.	TRBV30	TRBJ2-1	TRBD2	CAWRDSGSINEQFF	TGTGCCTGGAGGGATAGCGGGAGTATAAATGAGCAGTTCTTC
.	TRBV6-5	TRBJ2-1	TRBD1	CASRSGQESYNEQFF	TGTGCCAGCAGATCCGGACAGGAATCCTACAATGAGCAGTTCTTC
.	TRBV6-4	TRBJ2-6	.	CASSDSDTGANVLTF	TGTGCCAGCAGTGACTCCGACACTGGGGCCAACGTCCTGACTTTC
.	TRBV6-5	TRBJ1-6	.	CASSYLRQENSPLHF	TGTGCCAGCAGTTACCTGCGACAGGAGAATTCACCCCTCCACTTT
.	TRBV9	TRBJ2-3	TRBD2	CASSAPTSGGTSTDTQYF	TGTGCCAGCAGCGCCCCGACTAGCGGGGGTACTAGCACAGATACGCAGTATTTT